Below, one T cell receptor (beta chain) is given with its context. As yet, its antigen is unknown. Data came from immunoSEQ multiplex PCR; TCRdb stores just in-frame clones and leaves some out. The sample yields roughly 49,000 clones, over 60% seen once. The data were taken from a study of T cell responses to AZD1222 COVID-19 vaccine. Study conclusions and caveats: A rise in Spike-specific TCR breadth and depth followed two AZD1222 doses. Among those given AZD1222, only 5 to 7 were seropositive at baseline. Distributed over spike, vaccine-associated CD4 TCRs predominated at 160-218 and 743-854. The donor cohort was predominantly white British with a female majority, and clonal diversity may have been underestimated.

The CDR3 spans 19 residues. Per germline, CDR1 SGHNT and CDR2 YYREEE (reference sequence). J was trimmed by 0 bases and V by 5 bases; bases with no gene match: 16. Specimen: peripheral blood, collected on day 0 of AZD1222 vaccination. This receptor was taken from an adult in good health. The chain uses TRBV5-4 and TRBJ2-3; TRBD2 matches at 9 bases. Written as DNA, the CDR3 is TGTGCCAGCAGTCCTCCTGGGGCGGGAGGGCGATGGAGCACAGATACGCAGTATTTT. This sequence encodes CASSPPGAGGRWSTDTQYF.